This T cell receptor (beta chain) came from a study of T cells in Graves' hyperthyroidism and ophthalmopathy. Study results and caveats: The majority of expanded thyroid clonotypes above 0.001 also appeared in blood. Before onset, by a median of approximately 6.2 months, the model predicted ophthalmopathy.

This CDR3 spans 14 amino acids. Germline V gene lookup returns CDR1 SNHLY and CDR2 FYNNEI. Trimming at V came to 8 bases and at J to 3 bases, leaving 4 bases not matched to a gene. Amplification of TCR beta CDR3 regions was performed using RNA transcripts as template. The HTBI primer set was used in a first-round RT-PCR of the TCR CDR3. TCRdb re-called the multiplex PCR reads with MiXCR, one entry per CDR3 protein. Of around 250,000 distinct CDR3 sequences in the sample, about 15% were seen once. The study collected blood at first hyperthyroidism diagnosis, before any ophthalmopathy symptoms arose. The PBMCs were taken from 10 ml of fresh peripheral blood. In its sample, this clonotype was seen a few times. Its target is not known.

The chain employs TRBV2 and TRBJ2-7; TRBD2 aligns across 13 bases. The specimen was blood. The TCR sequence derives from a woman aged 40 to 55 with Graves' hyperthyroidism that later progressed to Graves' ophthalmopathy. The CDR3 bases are TGTGCCAGCCAGCGGACTAGCGGGAGCTACGAGCAGTACTTC. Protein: CASQRTSGSYEQYF.